This T cell receptor (beta chain) was observed in a study of CD8+CD57+ T cells in acquired aplastic anemia (dated by TCRdb to the late 2010s). Broadly, across the study: Extracted DNA from sorted CD4+ and CD8+ cells averaged about 3 ug, ranging from about 0.18 to 27.4 ug. CD8+CD57+ expansion was defined as frequency above the mean frequency observed in healthy subjects.

Profiling of TCR beta VDJ combinations and CDR3 sequences used genomic DNA as the template. TCR repertoire sequencing was run on an Illumina HiSeq 2000. Per the original workflow: TRBV/TRBJ rearrangement plots, CDR3 size and DJ length profiles, and Simpson's diversity index were used to assess repertoires. Whichever DNA sequence was most abundant in the deep sequencing data was defined as the immunodominant clone. CDR3 amino acid sequences were screened for sharing across subjects and compared with published repertoires and the VDJdb database. The public reads were reanalyzed by TCRdb: fastp trimming at Q25, MiXCR alignment, in-frame beta chains only. When rows share a CDR3 protein, they turn into one entry using the most common DNA and genes. None of the V and J calls come from the authors' own analysis; TCRdb made them. Recorded for this sample are about 98,000 distinct CDR3 sequences; 55% to 80% of them occurred a single time. The ten largest account for more than 55% of the sample.

In the germline V gene, CDR1 corresponds to SGHAT and CDR2 to FQNNGV. The CDR3 goes from the cysteine to the phenylalanine over 16 residues. Of the read, only the CDR3 DNA is kept; its 48 bases are in frame from base 1. V lost 5 bases and J lost 0 bases; the stretch between them is 14 bases long. Overall results and qualifications from the work: Around 30 CD8+ CDR3 sequences were found in both patients and controls but appeared to be highly expressed in patients and within the immunodominant clones of the patients. Patients and healthy controls showed no significant difference in CD8+ Simpson's diversity (P=0.060).

Patients chosen for sequencing had shown expansion of CD8+CD57+ cells by flow cytometry. All patients had severe acquired aplastic anemia diagnosed by International Study of Aplastic Anemia and Agranulocytosis and Camitta criteria. Patients had received no therapy at the time of blood sampling. TCR repertoires of sorted CD4+ and CD8+ blood T cells from severe aplastic anemia patients and healthy subjects were deep-sequenced in the study. In the USA, patient enrollment took place under clinicaltrials.gov protocols 00001620, 01623167, 00001397, 00071045, 00081523 and 00961064. Ficoll-Paque density gradient centrifugation was used to isolate peripheral blood mononuclear cells. Before DNA was extracted, CD4+ and CD8+ T cells were sorted using either FACS or magnetic beads. This clonotype was observed a single time. Its specific antigen is unknown. Base qualities are missing; no much larger clone stands one base away. One read alone is a weak basis.

The sequence was collected from a human donor with aplastic anemia. The chain links TRBV11-2 with TRBJ1-3; matching of 5 bases hints at TRBD1 as the D gene. The sequenced material came from sorted CD4+, CD8+, or CD8+CD57+ T cells (not recorded which) from PBMCs. In nucleotide form, the sequence is TGTGCCAGCAGCAAGATGGGGGTATTCTCTGGAAACACCATATATTTT. Its coded protein is CASSKMGVFSGNTIYF.